These 14 T cell receptor beta chains share one sample of origin, sequenced in a study of CD8 T cells in Susac syndrome. After extraction with the RNeasy kit, roughly 0.5 to 1 ug of the RNA was reverse transcribed using random hexamers. MiXCR, applied by TCRdb to the immunoSEQ multiplex PCR reads, yields one record per CDR3 protein. The table shows a few hundred thousand distinct CDR3 sequences, with roughly 84% occurring only once. The sequenced sample was CD8+ T cells from PBMCs. Source of these receptors: a human donor with multiple sclerosis.

J is TRBJ2-1 and V is TRBV9; 13 bases are shared with TRBD2. Trimming cost V 0 bases and J 8 bases; bases outside gene matches: 8. This CDR3 has 17 residues. Germline V gene data show CDR1 as SGDLS and CDR2 as YYNGEE. The CDR3 loop reads CASSVAGTSGITDEQFF. CDR3 nucleotides: TGTGCCAGCAGCGTAGCAGGGACTAGCGGGATCACCGATGAGCAGTTCTTC.

V is TRBV27 and J is TRBJ2-1; D unresolved. CDR1 and CDR2 (germline): MNHEY, SMNVEV (reference sequence). Trimming removed 1 base from V and 6 bases from J, with 13 bases in between. This CDR3 contains 15 residues. CDR3 loop: CASSLFEETVNEQFF. The CDR3, as DNA: TGTGCCAGCAGTTTATTTGAGGAGACTGTCAATGAGCAGTTCTTC.

V and J are TRBV27 and TRBJ2-1; the D gene is possibly TRBD1 (6 bases). Trimming shortened V by 0 bases and J by 5 bases, and 17 bases separated the two germline ends. Germline CDR1 reads MNHEY; CDR2 reads SMNVEV (reference sequence). CDR3 length: 17 residues. In DNA form, the CDR3 reads TGTGCCAGCAGTTTATCGGACAGTCCTTGGGCTGACAATGAGCAGTTCTTC. As protein: CASSLSDSPWADNEQFF.

The rearrangement links TRBV27 to TRBJ2-2; 9 bases map to TRBD2. Trimming at V came to 2 bases and at J to 6 bases, leaving 13 bases not matched to a gene. This CDR3 contains 18 residues. CDR1 is MNHEY, CDR2 SMNVEV, per germline (reference sequence). CDR3 loop: CASSLEVAGDWEPGELFF. The CDR3, as DNA: TGTGCCAGCAGTTTAGAAGTAGCGGGAGATTGGGAGCCCGGGGAGCTGTTTTTT.

CDR3 protein: CASKSYRVNYGYTF. CDR3 coding DNA: TGTGCCAGCAAATCCTACAGGGTAAACTATGGCTACACCTTC. The genes are TRBV27 and TRBJ1-2; D is possibly TRBD1 (6 bases). Trimming took off 7 bases at V and 2 bases at J, with 14 bases between the two ends. Per the germline V gene, CDR1 is MNHEY and CDR2 is SMNVEV (reference sequence). The CDR3 extends over 14 amino acids.

This rearrangement joins TRBV7-9 to TRBJ1-1, with a tentative D call TRBD1 (5 bases). The germline gives CDR1 SEHNR, CDR2 FQNEAQ (reference sequence). This CDR3 has 14 amino acids. Trimming took 3 bases from V and 2 from J, leaving 10 bases between them. The CDR3 region has the DNA TGTGCCAGCAGCTTCACAGGAAGAAACACTGAAGCTTTCTTT. Its protein is CASSFTGRNTEAFF.

The J gene is TRBJ2-5, the V gene TRBV24-1, with D perhaps matching TRBD1 (6 bases). The CDR3 is 13 amino acids. With 10 bases removed from V and 5 bases from J, the gap between germline ends came to 16 bases. CDR1 and CDR2 (germline): KGHDR, SFDVKD. CDR3 bases: TGTGCCACGGAACAGGGTCCGATGGAGACCCAGTACTTC. It yields the protein CATEQGPMETQYF.

The gene calls are TRBV5-4 and TRBJ1-5, with 9 bases identical to TRBD1. Germline CDR1 SGHNT, CDR2 YYREEE (reference sequence). This CDR3 has 17 residues. Trimming took 3 bases from V and 1 from J; bases not matched to a gene: 8. The CDR3 sequence: CASSSDTGGISNQPQHF. In nucleotides, the CDR3 is TGTGCCAGCAGCTCCGATACAGGGGGCATAAGCAATCAGCCCCAGCATTTT.

The gene calls are TRBV1 and TRBJ2-2; the tabulated D call, TRBD2, remains unverified against the DNA. TRBV1 represents a pseudogene. The CDR3 has 16 amino acids. CDR3 coding DNA: TGCACCAGCAGCCAGCAGCCAAGACGGGGAGGCGGGGAGCTGTTTTTT. It encodes CTSSQQPRRGGGELFF.

The chain employs TRBV7-9 and TRBJ1-1; D not certain. Trimming cost V 2 bases and J 1 base, with 17 bases left between them. The CDR3 is 17 residues long. CDR1 is SEHNR and CDR2 is FQNEAQ in the germline V gene (reference sequence). In DNA, the CDR3 is TGTGCCAGCAGCTTATACCCGCCCTTCGACTCGAACACTGAAGCTTTCTTT. As protein: CASSLYPPFDSNTEAFF.

The chain carries TRBV13 and TRBJ2-1; TRBD1 aligns across 9 bases. The CDR3 extends over 15 amino acids. J lost 6 bases, V lost 4 bases, and 7 bases had no gene match. Germline values: CDR1 PRHDT, CDR2 FYEKMQ (reference sequence). The CDR3, as DNA: TGTGCCAGCAGCTGGGGACAGGGAATGAGCAATGAGCAGTTCTTC. It yields the protein CASSWGQGMSNEQFF.

The chain combines TRBV12-2 with TRBJ2-3; whether TRBD2, the table's D call, matches the DNA was not checked. TRBV12-2 is given as a pseudogene. The length of the CDR3 is 15 residues. The CDR3 DNA sequence: TGTGCAAGTCGCTTCGGCGGGAGGGCCGCAGATACGCAGTATTTT. This sequence encodes CASRFGGRAADTQYF.

The CDR3 loop reads CAWSEGRGNTEAFF. The CDR3 DNA reads as TGTGCCTGGAGTGAGGGACGGGGAAACACTGAAGCTTTCTTT. The chain combines TRBV30 with TRBJ1-1; D may be TRBD1 (5 bases). The germline V and J ends were trimmed by 1 base and 2 bases, with 11 bases remaining between them. CDR3 length: 14 residues. Germline lookup yields CDR1 GTSNPN and CDR2 SVGIG (reference sequence). The whole variable domain, filled in from reference TRBV30 and TRBJ1-1, reads SQTIHQWPATLVQPVGSPLSLECTVEGTSNPNLYWYRQAAGRGLQLLFYSVGIGQISSEVPQNLSASRPQDRQFILSSKKLLLSDSGFYLCAWSEGRGNTEAFFGQGTRLTVV.

This clonotype came up a few times. The chain combines TRBV6-1 with TRBJ2-1; the D is unclear. The germline CDR1 and CDR2 sequences are MNHNS and SASEGT. The CDR3 length is 14 residues. Trimming cost V 0 bases and J 5 bases, with 8 bases left between them. The CDR3 DNA is TGTGCCAGCAGTGAAGCCCGGGTTGACAATGAGCAGTTCTTC. The encoded protein is CASSEARVDNEQFF.